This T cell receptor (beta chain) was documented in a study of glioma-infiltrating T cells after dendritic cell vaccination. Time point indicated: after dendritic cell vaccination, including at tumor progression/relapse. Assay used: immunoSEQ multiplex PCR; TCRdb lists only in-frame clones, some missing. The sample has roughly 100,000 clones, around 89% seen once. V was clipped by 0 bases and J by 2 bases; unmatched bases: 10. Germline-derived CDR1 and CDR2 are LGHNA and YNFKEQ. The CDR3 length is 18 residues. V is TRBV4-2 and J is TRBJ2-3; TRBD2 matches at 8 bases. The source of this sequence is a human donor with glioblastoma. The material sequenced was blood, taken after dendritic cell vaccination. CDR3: CASSQEESREVSTDTQYF. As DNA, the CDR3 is TGTGCCAGCAGCCAAGAAGAGTCGCGGGAGGTATCCACAGATACGCAGTATTTT.